This is a list of T cell receptor beta chains from one sample in a study of identical twins. TCRdb re-called the 5' RACE reads through MiXCR, storing one row per CDR3 protein. The sample holds about 240,000 distinct CDR3 sequences, 10% to 13% seen once. The sequenced sample was memory T cells sorted from blood. The receptors were sampled from a man in his forties or fifties in good health. The CDR3 runs from the conserved cysteine through the conserved F or W. The order of the fields is J gene, clone size, V gene, D gene, CDR3 protein, CDR3 DNA. A D gene is named only where the DNA matches it firmly. Clone size is not always given. Where it is, it says once, few, many or a class for expanded clones.

j_gene: TRBJ2-1; abundance: few; v_gene: TRBV4-3; d_gene: .; CDR3aa: CASSQELADYNEQFF; CDR3nt: TGCGCCAGCAGCCAAGAACTAGCCGACTACAATGAGCAGTTCTTC
j_gene: TRBJ2-3; abundance: .; v_gene: TRBV20-1; d_gene: .; CDR3aa: CSASRSLLSTDTQYF; CDR3nt: TGCAGTGCTAGCCGATCGCTACTCAGCACAGATACGCAGTATTTT
j_gene: TRBJ2-7; abundance: .; v_gene: TRBV7-6; d_gene: .; CDR3aa: CASSLFTGRDEQYF; CDR3nt: TGTGCCAGCAGCTTATTTACAGGACGGGACGAGCAGTACTTC
j_gene: TRBJ2-6; abundance: few; v_gene: TRBV2; d_gene: TRBD2; CDR3aa: CASKTGTSGLSGANVLTF; CDR3nt: TGTGCCAGCAAGACCGGGACTAGCGGCCTCTCTGGGGCCAACGTCCTGACTTTC
j_gene: TRBJ2-7; abundance: few; v_gene: TRBV20-1; d_gene: .; CDR3aa: CSAIMTNEQYF; CDR3nt: TGCAGTGCTATAATGACAAACGAGCAGTACTTC
j_gene: TRBJ1-5; abundance: few; v_gene: TRBV6-1; d_gene: .; CDR3aa: CASSEFGAGTSNQPQHF; CDR3nt: TGTGCCAGCAGTGAATTTGGGGCAGGGACTAGCAATCAGCCCCAGCATTTT
j_gene: TRBJ2-3; abundance: .; v_gene: TRBV7-2; d_gene: .; CDR3aa: CASTSRSGDTQYF; CDR3nt: TGTGCCAGCACTTCCAGGAGTGGCGATACGCAGTATTTT
j_gene: TRBJ2-6; abundance: .; v_gene: TRBV12-3/TRBV12-4; d_gene: .; CDR3aa: CASSNPWEPSSGANVLTF; CDR3nt: TGTGCCAGCAGCAACCCTTGGGAACCTAGCTCTGGGGCCAACGTCCTGACTTTC
j_gene: TRBJ2-1; abundance: few; v_gene: TRBV5-7; d_gene: TRBD2; CDR3aa: CASSLSWPSGGCEQFF; CDR3nt: TGTGCCAGCAGCTTATCGTGGCCTAGCGGGGGATGTGAGCAGTTCTTC
j_gene: TRBJ2-5; abundance: few; v_gene: TRBV6-5; d_gene: .; CDR3aa: CASSYNVARGETQYF; CDR3nt: TGTGCCAGCAGTTACAACGTGGCCCGTGGAGAGACCCAGTACTTC
j_gene: TRBJ2-5; abundance: many; v_gene: TRBV6-2/TRBV6-3; d_gene: TRBD1; CDR3aa: CASGSAGGRETQYF; CDR3nt: TGTGCCAGCGGTTCCGCAGGGGGCCGGGAGACCCAGTACTTC
j_gene: TRBJ2-3; abundance: .; v_gene: TRBV12-3/TRBV12-4; d_gene: TRBD2; CDR3aa: CASGPTSGRTDTQYF; CDR3nt: TGTGCCAGCGGTCCGACTAGCGGGAGGACAGATACGCAGTATTTT
j_gene: TRBJ1-4; abundance: .; v_gene: TRBV4-2; d_gene: .; CDR3aa: CASSDAPSEKLFF; CDR3nt: TGTGCCAGCAGCGATGCCCCTAGCGAAAAACTGTTTTTT
j_gene: TRBJ2-7; abundance: few; v_gene: TRBV15; d_gene: TRBD1; CDR3aa: CATSQDRGRYEQYF; CDR3nt: TGTGCCACCAGCCAGGACAGGGGGCGGTACGAGCAGTACTTC
j_gene: TRBJ2-2; abundance: many; v_gene: TRBV4-3; d_gene: TRBD2; CDR3aa: CASSQRLAGNTGELFF; CDR3nt: TGCGCCAGCAGCCAAAGACTAGCGGGGAACACCGGGGAGCTGTTTTTT
j_gene: TRBJ2-1; abundance: few; v_gene: TRBV4-1; d_gene: .; CDR3aa: CASSQNVDYQQFF; CDR3nt: TGCGCCAGCAGCCAAAATGTGGACTACCAGCAGTTCTTC
j_gene: TRBJ1-4; abundance: .; v_gene: TRBV15; d_gene: TRBD1; CDR3aa: CATSTSGGVGEKLFF; CDR3nt: TGTGCCACCAGCACTTCAGGGGGGGTCGGGGAAAAACTGTTTTTT
j_gene: TRBJ2-5; abundance: many; v_gene: TRBV3-1; d_gene: .; CDR3aa: CASSQAGAGETQYF; CDR3nt: TGTGCCAGCAGCCAAGCGGGGGCAGGCGAGACCCAGTACTTC
j_gene: TRBJ2-7; abundance: few; v_gene: TRBV6-2/TRBV6-3; d_gene: .; CDR3aa: CASSYRENYEQYF; CDR3nt: TGTGCCAGCAGTTACAGGGAGAACTACGAGCAGTACTTC
j_gene: TRBJ2-1; abundance: many; v_gene: TRBV6-1; d_gene: TRBD2; CDR3aa: CASRETSSASEFF; CDR3nt: TGTGCCAGCAGGGAGACTAGCAGCGCGTCGGAGTTCTTC
j_gene: TRBJ1-1; abundance: many; v_gene: TRBV6-5; d_gene: TRBD1; CDR3aa: CASSYSLRGRTEAFF; CDR3nt: TGTGCCAGCAGTTACTCACTCAGGGGGCGAACTGAAGCTTTCTTT
j_gene: TRBJ2-3; abundance: .; v_gene: TRBV20-1; d_gene: .; CDR3aa: CSALWEGAGDTQYF; CDR3nt: TGCAGTGCCCTCTGGGAGGGGGCCGGAGATACGCAGTATTTT
j_gene: TRBJ2-2; abundance: few; v_gene: TRBV19; d_gene: TRBD1; CDR3aa: CASSVGQSNTGELFF; CDR3nt: TGTGCCAGTAGTGTGGGACAGTCGAACACCGGGGAGCTGTTTTTT
j_gene: TRBJ1-1; abundance: few; v_gene: TRBV5-1; d_gene: .; CDR3aa: CASSPQSPLNTEAFF; CDR3nt: TGCGCCAGCAGCCCGCAGAGCCCCTTAAACACTGAAGCTTTCTTT
j_gene: TRBJ1-2; abundance: .; v_gene: TRBV12-3/TRBV12-4; d_gene: .; CDR3aa: CTSSLGVGYTF; CDR3nt: TGTACCAGCAGTTTAGGGGTCGGCTACACCTTC
j_gene: TRBJ1-6; abundance: many; v_gene: TRBV12-3/TRBV12-4; d_gene: .; CDR3aa: CASSLGAEYNSPLHF; CDR3nt: TGTGCCAGCAGTTTAGGCGCCGAATATAATTCACCCCTCCACTTT
j_gene: TRBJ2-7; abundance: many; v_gene: TRBV11-1; d_gene: TRBD1; CDR3aa: CASSRHAGTVNYEQYF; CDR3nt: TGTGCCAGCAGCCGACATGCCGGGACAGTGAACTACGAGCAGTACTTC
j_gene: TRBJ2-1; abundance: few; v_gene: TRBV24-1; d_gene: .; CDR3aa: CATSESGQIRNEQFF; CDR3nt: TGTGCCACCAGTGAGTCCGGGCAAATTCGGAATGAGCAGTTCTTC
j_gene: TRBJ1-1; abundance: many; v_gene: TRBV9; d_gene: TRBD1; CDR3aa: CASSVSPGQGAEAFF; CDR3nt: TGTGCCAGCAGCGTATCCCCGGGACAGGGCGCTGAAGCTTTCTTT
j_gene: TRBJ1-1; abundance: few; v_gene: TRBV11-2; d_gene: .; CDR3aa: CASRPRNLRKTEAFF; CDR3nt: TGTGCCAGCAGGCCACGGAATCTGCGCAAAACTGAAGCTTTCTTT
j_gene: TRBJ2-5; abundance: .; v_gene: TRBV18; d_gene: TRBD1; CDR3aa: CASSPNGQGKAQYF; CDR3nt: TGTGCCAGCTCACCAAACGGACAGGGGAAGGCCCAGTACTTC
j_gene: TRBJ2-7; abundance: many; v_gene: TRBV14; d_gene: .; CDR3aa: CASSPNGVGEQYF; CDR3nt: TGTGCCAGCAGCCCGAACGGGGTTGGGGAGCAGTACTTC
j_gene: TRBJ1-5; abundance: many; v_gene: TRBV5-6; d_gene: TRBD1; CDR3aa: CASSRQGTVQPQHF; CDR3nt: TGTGCCAGCAGCCGACAGGGGACTGTTCAGCCCCAGCATTTT
j_gene: TRBJ1-6; abundance: .; v_gene: TRBV5-4; d_gene: TRBD1; CDR3aa: CASSSARGIGNSPLHF; CDR3nt: TGTGCCAGCAGCTCCGCCAGGGGGATTGGTAATTCACCCCTCCACTTT
j_gene: TRBJ2-5; abundance: many; v_gene: TRBV4-2; d_gene: TRBD1; CDR3aa: CASSRDSQETQYF; CDR3nt: TGTGCCAGCAGCCGGGACAGCCAAGAGACCCAGTACTTC
j_gene: TRBJ1-5; abundance: .; v_gene: TRBV18; d_gene: .; CDR3aa: CASSPGTINQPQHF; CDR3nt: TGTGCCAGCTCCCCAGGGACCATCAATCAGCCCCAGCATTTT
j_gene: TRBJ1-2; abundance: many; v_gene: TRBV20-1; d_gene: .; CDR3aa: CSARATTGPFYGYTF; CDR3nt: TGCAGTGCTAGAGCGACCACGGGCCCCTTCTATGGCTACACCTTC
j_gene: TRBJ2-7; abundance: many; v_gene: TRBV12-3/TRBV12-4; d_gene: .; CDR3aa: CASRRDLPSSYEQYF; CDR3nt: TGTGCCAGCAGACGGGACCTCCCGAGCTCCTACGAGCAGTACTTC
j_gene: TRBJ2-2; abundance: .; v_gene: TRBV5-5; d_gene: .; CDR3aa: CASSLSGVGELFF; CDR3nt: TGTGCCAGCAGCTTGTCAGGGGTAGGGGAGCTGTTTTTT
j_gene: TRBJ2-2; abundance: many; v_gene: TRBV2; d_gene: TRBD2; CDR3aa: CASSVLAGGAGELFF; CDR3nt: TGTGCCAGCAGTGTACTAGCGGGGGGGGCCGGGGAGCTGTTTTTT
j_gene: TRBJ2-2; abundance: many; v_gene: TRBV4-3; d_gene: .; CDR3aa: CASSQDTRNTGELFF; CDR3nt: TGCGCCAGCAGCCAGGACACTAGGAACACCGGGGAGCTGTTTTTT
j_gene: TRBJ2-7; abundance: many; v_gene: TRBV24-1; d_gene: .; CDR3aa: CATRFEQYF; CDR3nt: TGTGCCACCCGTTTCGAGCAGTACTTC
j_gene: TRBJ2-1; abundance: many; v_gene: TRBV20-1; d_gene: TRBD2; CDR3aa: CSAQGLAGENEQFF; CDR3nt: TGCAGTGCTCAGGGACTAGCGGGAGAGAATGAGCAGTTCTTC
j_gene: TRBJ1-1; abundance: .; v_gene: TRBV7-9; d_gene: .; CDR3aa: CASSLYVEGEAFF; CDR3nt: TGTGCCAGCAGCTTATATGTCGAGGGGGAAGCTTTCTTT